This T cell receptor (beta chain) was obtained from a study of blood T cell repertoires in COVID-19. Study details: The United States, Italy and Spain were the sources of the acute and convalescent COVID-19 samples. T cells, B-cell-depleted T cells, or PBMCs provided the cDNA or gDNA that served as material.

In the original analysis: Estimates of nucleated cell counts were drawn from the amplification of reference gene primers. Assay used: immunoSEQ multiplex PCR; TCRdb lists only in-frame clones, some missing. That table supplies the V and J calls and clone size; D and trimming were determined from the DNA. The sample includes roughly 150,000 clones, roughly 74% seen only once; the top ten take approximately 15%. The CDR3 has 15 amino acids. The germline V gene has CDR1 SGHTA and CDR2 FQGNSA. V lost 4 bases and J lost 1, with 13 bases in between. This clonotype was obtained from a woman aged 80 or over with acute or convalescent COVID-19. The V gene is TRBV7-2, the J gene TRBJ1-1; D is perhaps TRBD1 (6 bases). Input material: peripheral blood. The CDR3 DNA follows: TGTGCCAGCAGCTCCCAGGGGTTTCAGAACACTGAAGCTTTCTTT. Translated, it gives CASSSQGFQNTEAFF.